This T cell receptor beta chain was obtained from a study of tumor T cells in aggressive B-cell lymphoma. The CDR3 length is 15 residues. Germline trimming cut 4 bases from V and 2 bases from J; bases unmatched to any gene: 2. Germline V gene lookup returns CDR1 KGHSH and CDR2 LQKENI. Data came from immunoSEQ multiplex PCR; TCRdb stores just in-frame clones and leaves some out. The sample lists about 7,900 clones; around 83% were seen once. This clone was recorded once. The TCR originated in an adult with diffuse large B cell lymphoma. Material: tumor tissue. The chain carries TRBV18 and TRBJ2-7; 13 bases are a match to TRBD2. CDR3 region: CASSLGLAGPYEQYF. CDR3 bases: TGTGCCAGCTCACTGGGACTAGCGGGACCCTACGAGCAGTACTTC.